Listed below are T cell receptor beta chains from one sample, sequenced in a study of early T cells in non-severe SARS-CoV-2 infection. TCRdb fed the 5' RACE reads into MiXCR, producing one record per CDR3 protein. Found here are about 70,000 distinct CDR3 sequences, roughly 15% of them singletons; the top ten hold 3% to 5%. The sequenced sample was whole blood, obtained at baseline. These receptors all stem from an adult who was a healthcare worker with PCR-confirmed SARS-CoV-2 infection or an uninfected control (not recorded which). The CDR3 runs from the conserved cysteine through the conserved F or W. The D gene is left open where the match is weak. Not every row has a clone size; where given, it reads once, few, many or a size class.

V	size	D	J	DNA	CDR3
TRBV9	.	.	TRBJ1-1	TGTGCCAGCAGCGTGTCCGCCCGGGACACTGAAGCTTTCTTT	CASSVSARDTEAFF
TRBV7-9	many	.	TRBJ1-1	TGTGCCAGCAGCCCTCAGTTGGAGGACACTGAAGCTTTCTTT	CASSPQLEDTEAFF
TRBV30	medium-sized	.	TRBJ1-3	TGTGCCTGGAGTGTTAGGGGCCTCTCTGGAAACACCATATATTTT	CAWSVRGLSGNTIYF
TRBV20-1	.	.	TRBJ1-3	TGCAGTGCTAGACCGCCGTGGGGCCGCTCTGGAAACACCATATATTTT	CSARPPWGRSGNTIYF
TRBV20-1	few	.	TRBJ2-5	TGCAGTGCTAGAGATAGGAGAGGGGGGCAAGAGACCCAGTACTTC	CSARDRRGGQETQYF
TRBV29-1	few	TRBD1	TRBJ2-5	TGCAGCGGGGGACAGGGGTCAGAGACCCAGTACTTC	CSGGQGSETQYF
TRBV7-2	few	TRBD1	TRBJ2-3	TGTGCCAGCAGCGGGGACAGAACAGATACGCAGTATTTT	CASSGDRTDTQYF
TRBV27	many	TRBD1	TRBJ2-7	TGTGCCAGCAGTTTTAAGGGGGCCAACTCCTACGAGCAGTACTTC	CASSFKGANSYEQYF
TRBV19	few	.	TRBJ2-3	TGTGCCAGTAGTTTCTGGTCTTCCACAGATACGCAGTATTTT	CASSFWSSTDTQYF
TRBV5-1	.	TRBD2	TRBJ2-2	TGCGCCAGCAGCCCGGGGACTAGCGGGAGCGGCACCGGGGAGCTGTTTTTT	CASSPGTSGSGTGELFF
TRBV7-9	.	TRBD1	TRBJ2-3	TGTGCCAGCAGCTTGGGGACAGATGCTAGCACAGATACGCAGTATTTT	CASSLGTDASTDTQYF
TRBV18	.	.	TRBJ1-2	TGTGCCAGCTCACCACCGATGGCAGGCGGATCAGGCTACACCTTC	CASSPPMAGGSGYTF
TRBV3-1	.	TRBD1	TRBJ1-4	TGTGCCAGCAGCCATTCCGTCGGGACAGGTGACGAAAAACTGTTTTTT	CASSHSVGTGDEKLFF
TRBV11-2	few	.	TRBJ1-1	TGTGCCAGCAGCTTCGCCCGAGCGAACACTGAAGCTTTCTTT	CASSFARANTEAFF
TRBV11-2	many	.	TRBJ1-2	TGTGCCAGCAGCTTCCCAGGAGTTAACACCTTC	CASSFPGVNTF
TRBV20-1	.	.	TRBJ1-4	TGCAGTGCTACAGGGGAGTGGGGTGAAAAACTGTTTTTT	CSATGEWGEKLFF
TRBV5-6	few	.	TRBJ1-1	TGTGCCAGCAGCTTGAGGTATCCGAACACTGAAGCTTTCTTT	CASSLRYPNTEAFF
TRBV7-8	.	.	TRBJ1-6	TGTGCCAGCAGCTTAAGGGCAGGGGACCAAAATTCACCCCTCCACTTT	CASSLRAGDQNSPLHF
TRBV7-9	.	.	TRBJ2-4	TGTGCCAGCAGCTCGAGCCGGGCAGTAGCCAAAAACATTCAGTACTTC	CASSSSRAVAKNIQYF
TRBV28	many	.	TRBJ2-1	TGTGCCAGCAGTCCCATGACGGCTTACAATGAGCAGTTCTTC	CASSPMTAYNEQFF
TRBV28	once	TRBD1	TRBJ1-2	TGTGCCAGCAGCCTCTTGGGGGGACAGTACTATGGCTACACCTTC	CASSLLGGQYYGYTF
TRBV3-1	.	.	TRBJ2-7	TGTGCCAGCAGCCGCCTCCCGGGGGACGAGCAGTACTTC	CASSRLPGDEQYF
TRBV7-8	few	TRBD1	TRBJ1-1	TGTGCCAGCACGGGACAGGAGACTGAAGCTTTCTTT	CASTGQETEAFF
TRBV4-1	many	.	TRBJ1-5	TGCGCCAGCAGCCAAGGGACGACAGCATTCAATCAGCCCCAGCATTTT	CASSQGTTAFNQPQHF
TRBV3-1	.	.	TRBJ2-2	TGTGCCAGCAGCCAATTGACAGGTGTCGACACCGGGGAGCTGTTTTTT	CASSQLTGVDTGELFF
TRBV7-2	few	.	TRBJ2-1	TGTGCCAGCAGCTTAGAACCCCACCAGGGGGGCTCCTACAATGAGCAGTTCTTC	CASSLEPHQGGSYNEQFF
TRBV9	few	.	TRBJ2-2	TGTGCCAGCAGGGGAGATACCGGGGAGCTGTTTTTT	CASRGDTGELFF
TRBV12-3/TRBV12-4	.	.	TRBJ1-1	TGTGCCAGCAGCTTCTCAGAGAACACTGAAGCTTTCTTT	CASSFSENTEAFF